What follows describes a single T cell receptor (beta chain). Its antigen is not known. The germline CDR1 and CDR2 sequences are SGHDN and FVKESK. The CDR3 runs 14 residues. The CD45RO-CCR7+CD27+CD95- phenotype denoted naive CD8+ T cells. This entry belongs to a study of CXCR3-negative and CXCR3-positive naive CD8 T cells. Study results and limitations: Comparably high diversity was seen in both naive subsets, and much lower diversity in memory CD8+ cells. Naive CXCR3-positive cells had TRB CDR3s more hydrophobic than those of CXCR3-negative naive cells.

The TRB cDNA libraries were prepared by 5' RACE with UMI labels. TCRdb reprocessed the 5' RACE reads; each CDR3 protein has one entry and no DNA is given. Recorded for this sample: 80,000 to 100,000 distinct CDR3 sequences. The sample taken for sequencing was naive CXCR3+ CD8+ T cells from blood. As for subset: CD45RO-CCR7+CD27+CD95- naive CD8+ T cells expressing CXCR3 (TNR3+). The chain combines TRBV14 with TRBJ2-1; without DNA, the TCRdb call of TRBD1 cannot be checked. The sequence derives from a human donor in good health. Some clones in this sample may be carry-over from other donors' samples. This CDR3 reads CASSQRTGIDEQFF.